These T cell receptor beta chains were read from a single sample in a study of blood T cell repertoires in COVID-19. Profiling relied on immunoSEQ multiplex PCR, and the TCRdb table lists in-frame clones only, not all of them. The sample has approximately 170,000 clones; roughly 88% are singletons. The specimen was peripheral blood. The receptor set was obtained from a man younger than 30 with COVID-19, enrolled during active disease. CDR3s include the opening cysteine and the closing phenylalanine or tryptophan. D genes are given only for firm matches. Size tells how often a clone was seen (once, few, many) or the class of an expanded clone, and some rows leave it out.

v_gene	j_gene	d_gene	abundance	CDR3aa	CDR3nt
TRBV10-3	TRBJ2-3	-	once	CAISGTGTDTQYF	TGTGCCATCAGTGGGACAGGCACAGATACGCAGTATTTT
TRBV29-1	TRBJ2-1	-	-	CSVETRPLKRQFF	TGCAGCGTTGAAACCCGCCCGCTAAAAAGGCAGTTCTTC
TRBV12-5	TRBJ2-1	TRBD1	-	CASGSTGTGINNEQFF	TGTGCTAGTGGTTCAACCGGGACAGGGATAAACAATGAGCAGTTCTTC
TRBV30	TRBJ1-5	-	-	CAWSVVSNQPQHF	TGTGCCTGGAGTGTCGTCAGCAATCAGCCCCAGCATTTT
TRBV10-3	TRBJ2-1	-	-	CAISDGSGYNEQFF	TGTGCCATCAGTGATGGGAGCGGTTACAATGAGCAGTTCTTC
TRBV5-4	TRBJ1-2	-	-	CASSPRQDLYYGYTF	TGTGCCAGCAGCCCCAGACAGGATCTGTACTATGGCTACACCTTC
TRBV3-1/TRBV3-2	TRBJ1-1	-	-	CASSQAQGSAFF	TGTGCCAGCAGCCAAGCACAGGGTTCGGCTTTCTTT
TRBV28	TRBJ1-2	-	-	CASSRESIPDNYGYTF	TGTGCCAGCAGCCGGGAGTCGATCCCCGATAACTATGGCTACACCTTC
TRBV6-5	TRBJ1-2	-	once	CASSSTVNYGYTF	TGTGCCAGCAGCTCTACAGTGAACTATGGCTACACCTTC
TRBV7-9	TRBJ1-2	-	-	CASSPLGAGYGYTF	TGTGCCAGCAGCCCCCTTGGAGCAGGGTATGGCTACACCTTC
TRBV3-1/TRBV3-2	TRBJ2-1	TRBD2	-	CASSHLGGLAGVIVDEQFF	TGTGCCAGCAGCCACCTGGGAGGACTAGCGGGAGTAATTGTCGATGAGCAGTTCTTC
TRBV25-1	TRBJ2-7	TRBD2	-	CASSDRPTGGSYYEQYF	TGTGCCAGCAGTGATCGGCCCACGGGAGGTAGCTACTACGAGCAGTACTTC
TRBV27	TRBJ1-5	-	-	CASSLYGSKNQPQHF	TGTGCCAGCAGTTTATACGGGTCGAAGAATCAGCCCCAGCATTTT
TRBV30	TRBJ2-5	-	-	CAWRRDLYQETQYF	TGTGCCTGGAGAAGGGACTTGTACCAAGAGACCCAGTACTTC
TRBV18	TRBJ2-7	TRBD1	once	CASSPGTGFYEQYF	TGTGCCAGCTCGCCCGGGACAGGGTTTTACGAGCAGTACTTC
TRBV29-1	TRBJ1-2	-	-	CSVEAGTSYGYTF	TGCAGCGTTGAAGCCGGGACAAGTTATGGCTACACCTTC
TRBV2	TRBJ2-5	TRBD1	-	CASSGTGGAETQYF	TGTGCCAGCAGTGGGACAGGGGGCGCGGAGACCCAGTACTTC
TRBV30	TRBJ1-4	TRBD1	-	CAWTNRGINEKLLF	TGTGCCTGGACTAACAGGGGCATTAATGAAAAACTGCTTTTT
TRBV3-1/TRBV3-2	TRBJ1-2	-	-	CASSQDSRVRGYTF	TGTGCCAGCAGCCAAGATAGCAGGGTAAGGGGCTACACCTTC
TRBV11-3	TRBJ2-7	-	-	CASSLGGGEQYF	TGTGCCAGCAGCTTAGGAGGGGGCGAGCAGTACTTC
TRBV19	TRBJ1-4	-	-	CASTNNGDWNLNEKLLF	TGTGCCAGTACAAATAATGGGGACTGGAATTTAAATGAAAAACTGCTTTTT